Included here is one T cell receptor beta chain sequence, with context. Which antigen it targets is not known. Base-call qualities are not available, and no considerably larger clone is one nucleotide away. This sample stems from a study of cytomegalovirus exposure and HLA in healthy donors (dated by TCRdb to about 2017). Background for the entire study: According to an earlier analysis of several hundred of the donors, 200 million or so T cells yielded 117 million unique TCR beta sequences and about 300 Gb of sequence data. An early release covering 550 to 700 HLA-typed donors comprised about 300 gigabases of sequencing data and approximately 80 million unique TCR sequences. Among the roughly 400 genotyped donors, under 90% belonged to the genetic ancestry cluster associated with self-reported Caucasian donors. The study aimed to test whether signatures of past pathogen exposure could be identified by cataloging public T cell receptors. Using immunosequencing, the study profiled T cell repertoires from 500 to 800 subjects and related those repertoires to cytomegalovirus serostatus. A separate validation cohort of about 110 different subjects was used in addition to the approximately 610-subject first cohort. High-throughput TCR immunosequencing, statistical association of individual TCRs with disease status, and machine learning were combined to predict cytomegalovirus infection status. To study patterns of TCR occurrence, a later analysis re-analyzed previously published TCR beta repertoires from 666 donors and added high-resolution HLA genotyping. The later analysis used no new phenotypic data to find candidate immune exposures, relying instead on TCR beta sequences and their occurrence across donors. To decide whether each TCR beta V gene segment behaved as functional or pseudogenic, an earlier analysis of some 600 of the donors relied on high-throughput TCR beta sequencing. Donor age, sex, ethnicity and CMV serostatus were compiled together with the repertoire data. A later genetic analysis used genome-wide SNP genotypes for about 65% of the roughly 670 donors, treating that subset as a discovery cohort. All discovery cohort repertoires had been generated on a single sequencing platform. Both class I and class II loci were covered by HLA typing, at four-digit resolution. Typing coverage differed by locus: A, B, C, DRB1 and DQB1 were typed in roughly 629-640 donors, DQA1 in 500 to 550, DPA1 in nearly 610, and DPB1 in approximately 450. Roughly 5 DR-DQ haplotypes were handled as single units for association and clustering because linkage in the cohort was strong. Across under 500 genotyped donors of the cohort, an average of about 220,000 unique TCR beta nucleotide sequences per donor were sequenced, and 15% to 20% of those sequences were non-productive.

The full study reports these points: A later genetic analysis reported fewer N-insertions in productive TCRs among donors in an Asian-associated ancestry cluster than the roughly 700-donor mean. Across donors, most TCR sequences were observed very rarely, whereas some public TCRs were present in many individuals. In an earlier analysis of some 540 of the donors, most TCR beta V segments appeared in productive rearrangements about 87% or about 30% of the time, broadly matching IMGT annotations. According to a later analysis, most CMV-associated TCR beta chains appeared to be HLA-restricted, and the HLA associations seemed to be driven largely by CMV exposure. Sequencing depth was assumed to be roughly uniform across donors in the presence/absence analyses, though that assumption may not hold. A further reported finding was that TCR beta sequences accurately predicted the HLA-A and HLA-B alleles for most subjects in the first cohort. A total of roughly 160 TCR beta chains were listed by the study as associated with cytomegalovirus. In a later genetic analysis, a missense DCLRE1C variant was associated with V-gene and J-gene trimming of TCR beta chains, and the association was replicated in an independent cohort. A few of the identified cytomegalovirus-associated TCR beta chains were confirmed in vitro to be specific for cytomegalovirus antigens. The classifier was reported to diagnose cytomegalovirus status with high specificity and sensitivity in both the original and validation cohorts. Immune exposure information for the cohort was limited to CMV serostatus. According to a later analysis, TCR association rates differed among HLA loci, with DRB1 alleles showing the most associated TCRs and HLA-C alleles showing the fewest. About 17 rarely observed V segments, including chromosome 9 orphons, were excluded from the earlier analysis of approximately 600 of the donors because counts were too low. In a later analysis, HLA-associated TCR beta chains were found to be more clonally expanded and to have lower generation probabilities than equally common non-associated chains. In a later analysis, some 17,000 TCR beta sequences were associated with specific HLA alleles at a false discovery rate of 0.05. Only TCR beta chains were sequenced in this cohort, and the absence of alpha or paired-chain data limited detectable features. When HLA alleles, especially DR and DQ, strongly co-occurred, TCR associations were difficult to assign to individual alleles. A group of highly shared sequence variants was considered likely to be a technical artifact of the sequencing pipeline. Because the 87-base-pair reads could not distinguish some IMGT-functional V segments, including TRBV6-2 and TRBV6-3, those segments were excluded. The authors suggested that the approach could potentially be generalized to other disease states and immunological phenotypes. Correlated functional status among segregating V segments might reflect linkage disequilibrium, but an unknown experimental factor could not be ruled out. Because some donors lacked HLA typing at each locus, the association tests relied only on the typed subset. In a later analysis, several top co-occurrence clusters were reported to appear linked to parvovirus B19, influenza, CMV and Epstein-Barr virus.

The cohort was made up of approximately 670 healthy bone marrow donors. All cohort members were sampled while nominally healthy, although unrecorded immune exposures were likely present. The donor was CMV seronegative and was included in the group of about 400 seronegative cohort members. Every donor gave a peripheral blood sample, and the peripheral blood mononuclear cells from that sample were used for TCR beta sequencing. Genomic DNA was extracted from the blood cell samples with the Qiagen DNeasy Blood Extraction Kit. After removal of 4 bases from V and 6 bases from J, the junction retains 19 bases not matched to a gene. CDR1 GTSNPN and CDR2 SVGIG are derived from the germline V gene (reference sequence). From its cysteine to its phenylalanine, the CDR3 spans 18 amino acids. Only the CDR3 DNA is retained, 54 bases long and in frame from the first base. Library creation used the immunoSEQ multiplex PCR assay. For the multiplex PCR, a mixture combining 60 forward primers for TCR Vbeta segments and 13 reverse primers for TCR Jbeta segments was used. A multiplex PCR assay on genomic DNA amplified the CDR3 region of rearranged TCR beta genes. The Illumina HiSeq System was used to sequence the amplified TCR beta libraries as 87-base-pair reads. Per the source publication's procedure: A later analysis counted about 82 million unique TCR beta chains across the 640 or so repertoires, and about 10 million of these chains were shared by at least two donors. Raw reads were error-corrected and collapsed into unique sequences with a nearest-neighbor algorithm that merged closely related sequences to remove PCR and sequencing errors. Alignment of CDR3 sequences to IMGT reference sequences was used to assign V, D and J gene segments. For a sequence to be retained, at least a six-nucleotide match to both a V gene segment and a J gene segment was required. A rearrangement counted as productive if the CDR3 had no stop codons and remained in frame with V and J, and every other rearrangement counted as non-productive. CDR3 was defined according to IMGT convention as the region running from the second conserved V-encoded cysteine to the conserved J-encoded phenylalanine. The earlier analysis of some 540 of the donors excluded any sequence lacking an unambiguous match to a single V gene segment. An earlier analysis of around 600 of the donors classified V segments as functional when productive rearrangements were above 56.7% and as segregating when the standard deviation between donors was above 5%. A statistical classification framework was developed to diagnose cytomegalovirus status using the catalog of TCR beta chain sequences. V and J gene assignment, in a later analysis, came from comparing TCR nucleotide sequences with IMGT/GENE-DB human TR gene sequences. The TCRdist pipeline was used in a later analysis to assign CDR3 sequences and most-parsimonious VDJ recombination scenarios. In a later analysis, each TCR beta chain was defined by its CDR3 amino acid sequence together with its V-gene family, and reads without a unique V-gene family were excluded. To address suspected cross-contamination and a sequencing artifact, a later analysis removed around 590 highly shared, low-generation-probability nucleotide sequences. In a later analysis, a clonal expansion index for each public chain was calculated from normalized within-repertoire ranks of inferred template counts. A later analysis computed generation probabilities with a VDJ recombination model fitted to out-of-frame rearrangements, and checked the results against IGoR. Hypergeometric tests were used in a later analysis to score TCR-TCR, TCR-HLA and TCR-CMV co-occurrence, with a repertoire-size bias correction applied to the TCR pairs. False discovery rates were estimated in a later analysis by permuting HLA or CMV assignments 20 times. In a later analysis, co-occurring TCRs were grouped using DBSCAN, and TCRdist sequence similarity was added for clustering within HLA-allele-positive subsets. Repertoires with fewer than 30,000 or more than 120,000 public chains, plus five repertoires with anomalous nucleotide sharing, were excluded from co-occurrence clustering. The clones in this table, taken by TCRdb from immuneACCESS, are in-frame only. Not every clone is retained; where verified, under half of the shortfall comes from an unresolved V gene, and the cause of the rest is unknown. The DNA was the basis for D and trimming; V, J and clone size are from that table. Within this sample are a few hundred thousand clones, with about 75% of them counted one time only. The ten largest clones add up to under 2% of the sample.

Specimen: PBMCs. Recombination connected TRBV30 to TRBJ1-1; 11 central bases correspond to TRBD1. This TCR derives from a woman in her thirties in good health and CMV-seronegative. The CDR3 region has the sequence CAWKGRDGTGGEEAEAFF. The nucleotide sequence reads TGTGCCTGGAAGGGCAGGGACGGGACAGGGGGGGAGGAAGCTGAAGCTTTCTTT.